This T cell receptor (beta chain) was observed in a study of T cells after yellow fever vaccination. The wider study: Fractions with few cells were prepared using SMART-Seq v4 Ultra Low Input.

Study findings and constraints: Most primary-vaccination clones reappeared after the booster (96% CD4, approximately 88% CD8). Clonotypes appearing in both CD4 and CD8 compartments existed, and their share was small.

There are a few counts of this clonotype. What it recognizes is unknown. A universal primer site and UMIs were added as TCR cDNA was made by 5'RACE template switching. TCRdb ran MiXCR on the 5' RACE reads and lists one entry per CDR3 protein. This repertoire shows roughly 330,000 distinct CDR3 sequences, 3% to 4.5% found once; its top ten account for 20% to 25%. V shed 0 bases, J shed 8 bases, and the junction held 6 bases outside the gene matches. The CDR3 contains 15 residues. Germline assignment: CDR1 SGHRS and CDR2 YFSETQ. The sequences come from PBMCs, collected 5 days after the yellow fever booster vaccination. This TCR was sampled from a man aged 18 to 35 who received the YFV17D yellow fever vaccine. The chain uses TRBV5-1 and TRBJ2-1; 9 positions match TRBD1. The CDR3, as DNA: TGCGCCAGCAGCTTGGCTATCCGGACAGGGGATGAGCAGTTCTTC. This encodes CASSLAIRTGDEQFF.